Below, one T cell receptor beta chain is given with its context. What it recognizes is unknown. Germline V lookup: CDR1 DFQATT, CDR2 SNEGSKA (reference sequence). Losses at the gene ends were 0 bases for V and 0 bases for J; bases not matched to a gene: 8. CDR3 length: 16 amino acids. This entry comes from a study of CD8 T cells in ankylosing spondylitis. A single record per CDR3 protein comes from TCRdb applying MiXCR to the 5' RACE reads. The data contain around 250,000 distinct CDR3 sequences, about 30% of them singletons. Study-wide results and limits: A subset of motif variants has previously been described in the synovial fluid and blood of reactive arthritis. According to the report, clones linked to the disease were significantly enriched in matched synovial fluid samples taken from ankylosing spondylitis patients. Clones linked to disease, bearing a CD8+ phenotype, were relatively rare in peripheral blood. Blood of patients with ankylosing spondylitis appeared to be characterized by a TCR beta motif of 8 or 9 highly homologous variants.

Sequenced input: blood, either unsorted or a sorted T cell fraction (not recorded which). This sequence joins TRBV20-1 and TRBJ2-7, with 7 bases lining up with TRBD2. The source of this sequence is a male donor with ankylosing spondylitis or in good health (not recorded which). The CDR3 here is CSARDGKRGLSYEQYF. The DNA for the CDR3 is TGCAGTGCTAGAGATGGGAAGCGGGGCCTCTCCTACGAGCAGTACTTC.